This T cell receptor beta chain was sequenced for a study of OX40 agonist ivuxolimab in advanced cancers. For the study in its entirety: Ivuxolimab was an agonistic, fully human IgG2 monoclonal antibody directed against OX40 (CD134), a costimulatory receptor. Intravenous ivuxolimab was administered to patients every 2 weeks at six dose levels: 0.01, 0.1, 0.3, 1.5, 3 and 10 mg/kg. Among the roughly 52 dose-escalation patients, about 19 had hepatocellular carcinoma, 15 or so melanoma, 9 renal cell carcinoma and 9 head and neck cancer. In the dose-escalation cohort, more than 75% of patients were male, and the mean age was approximately 60 years, with a range of roughly 20 to 85. Prior anti-PD-1, anti-PD-L1 or anti-CTLA-4 therapy was permitted, and approximately 41% of dose-escalation patients had received checkpoint inhibitors. Three dose-escalation patients achieved partial responses, one with hepatocellular carcinoma and two with cutaneous melanoma. Peripheral TCRbeta sequencing aimed to test whether ivuxolimab altered TCR sequence diversity and caused clonal T-cell expansion. The monotherapy dose-escalation portion (N of about 50 patients) of the phase I ivuxolimab trial is reported in the paper. The investigation overall reported the following: Which antigens the clonally expanded peripheral T cells were specific for was not determined. Low levels of normalized T-cell clonal expansion were also seen in some nonresponding patients. In the 0.1-3.0 mg/kg groups, partial responders were among the patients with the lowest normalized peripheral clonal expansion, particularly in CD8+ T cells. After ivuxolimab, expanded clones were on average more numerous among CD8+ T cells than among CD4+ T cells. At doses of 0.1 to 3.0 mg/kg, clonal expansion of both CD4+ and CD8+ blood T cells was observed from baseline to week 6.

The trial excluded patients who had a history of autoimmune disease or were on systemic immunosuppression. Peripheral blood for TCR sequencing was collected from all dose cohorts at baseline, on cycle 4 day 1, and on cycle 7 day 1. The samples were drawn from a first-in-human, open-label, multicenter phase I dose-escalation trial of ivuxolimab. Adults with locally advanced or metastatic melanoma, renal cell, hepatocellular, or head and neck squamous cell carcinoma were enrolled in the trial. CD4+ and CD8+ T cells were sorted separately from peripheral blood before TCR sequencing. To sequence the TCRbeta CDR3 region, genomic DNA was isolated from the sorted cells. The immunoSEQ Assay was used to sequence the TCRbeta CDR3 regions. In TCRdb, the immuneACCESS table is reduced to in-frame sequences with V and J assigned. These tables do not hold every clone; where another copy was compared, an unresolved V gene accounts for under half, and the others remain unexplained. The sample includes some 90,000 clones, with around 90% observed a single time. The ten largest clonotypes hold around 1.1% of the sample.

With respect to this clone: What this receptor recognizes is not known. One base away there is no much larger clone; base qualities are not given.

CDR3 length: 14 amino acids, cysteine to phenylalanine. The entry retains the CDR3 DNA only, 42 bases that are in frame from base 1. CDR1 and CDR2, per the germline V gene, are SGHRS and YFSETQ. V trim: 1 base; J trim: 6 bases; unmatched bases: 7. The V and J genes are TRBV5-1 and TRBJ2-7, with 7 bases aligning to TRBD2. Sequencing used CD4+ or CD8+ T cells sorted from blood, obtained in a trial of the OX40 agonist ivuxolimab. The TCR originated in an adult with an advanced solid tumor such as melanoma, head and neck, liver or kidney cancer. The nucleotide sequence reads TGCGCCAGCAGCTTGTTAACTAGCGCGGCCGAGCAGTACTTC. It encodes CASSLLTSAAEQYF.